The 27 T cell receptor beta chains below were found in one sample sequenced in a study of CXCR3-negative and CXCR3-positive naive CD8 T cells. With UMI labels, 5' RACE was used to prepare the TRB cDNA libraries. TCRdb reanalyzed the 5' RACE reads, giving one entry per CDR3 protein sequence and no DNA. Its table records about 150,000 distinct CDR3 sequences. Study results and caveats: Naive cells with CXCR3 showed TRB CDR3s that were more hydrophobic than those in CXCR3-negative naive cells.

For these receptors, no antigen is known. Sample: naive CXCR3+ CD8+ T cells from blood. Noted subset: CD45RO-CCR7+CD27+CD95- naive CD8+ T cells expressing CXCR3 (TNR3+). The receptors come from a human donor in good health. Some clones in this sample may be carry-over from other donors' samples.

V and J are TRBV20-1 and TRBJ2-5. Per germline, CDR1 DFQATT and CDR2 SNEGSKA (reference sequence). The CDR3 consists of 15 residues. The CDR3 here is CSARDRPAVQETQYF.

The gene calls are TRBV5-1 and TRBJ2-5; with no DNA, the TCRdb D assignment of TRBD2 cannot be verified. CDR1 and CDR2 (germline): SGHRS, YFSETQ. There are 15 residues in the CDR3. The CDR3 spells CASSPLPGYQETQYF.

The V and J genes are TRBV29-1 and TRBJ2-2. The CDR3 runs 11 residues. Germline V gene sequence: CDR1 SQVTM, CDR2 ANQGSEA. The CDR3 reads CSVLGSGELFF.

This chain links TRBV28 with TRBJ2-7; checking the TCRdb D call of TRBD1 is not possible without DNA. The CDR3 extends over 14 amino acids. CDR1 and CDR2 from the germline V gene are MDHEN and SYDVKM. CDR3 loop: CASSFPGAATGHYF.

This rearrangement joins TRBV7-3 to TRBJ1-1. Germline V gene sequence: CDR1 SGHTA, CDR2 FQGTGA. This CDR3 comprises 13 residues. CDR3 residues: CASSPNVNTEAFF.

The chain is built from TRBV5-1 and TRBJ2-1; TCRdb selects TRBD1, and the lack of DNA leaves this call unchecked. Germline V gene data show CDR1 as SGHRS and CDR2 as YFSETQ. The CDR3 runs 13 residues. CDR3 residues: CASSLTGSNEQFF.

V and J are TRBV14 and TRBJ1-3; the TCRdb D gene call, TRBD1, has no DNA to confirm it. CDR1 is SGHDN and CDR2 is FVKESK in the germline V gene. The CDR3 loop spans 13 amino acids. CDR3 amino acids: CASLDKHGNTIYF.

The V call is TRBV14, the J call TRBJ2-4. Germline values: CDR1 SGHDN, CDR2 FVKESK. The CDR3 sequence is 13 residues long. CDR3 region: CASSQVSSSVQYF.

This rearrangement joins TRBV6-1 to TRBJ2-2. Germline assignment: CDR1 MNHNS and CDR2 SASEGT. The CDR3 loop spans 13 amino acids. The CDR3 region is CASFKANTGELFF.

The chain couples TRBV12-3 or TRBV12-4 to TRBJ1-6; TCRdb returns TRBD1, unconfirmable since there is no DNA. The CDR3 runs 17 residues. Here the CDR3 reads CASSLFPPGVENSPLHF.

J is TRBJ1-2 and V is TRBV29-1; TCRdb proposes TRBD1, but this gene call is untestable without DNA. The germline V gene encodes CDR1 SQVTM and CDR2 ANQGSEA. The CDR3 consists of 12 residues. The CDR3 protein is CSVDGDRGGYTF.

The chain links TRBV20-1 to TRBJ2-3; TCRdb names TRBD1, which stays unverified in the absence of DNA. This CDR3 contains 14 residues. Germline loops: CDR1 DFQATT, CDR2 SNEGSKA (reference sequence). The CDR3 spells CSARDRERTDTQYF.

This chain joins TRBV4-1 and TRBJ1-1; TCRdb proposes TRBD1, but this gene call is untestable without DNA. CDR3 length: 15 amino acids. Germline V gene sequence: CDR1 MGHRA, CDR2 YSYEKL. The CDR3 here is CASSQRQGENTEAFF.

The genes are TRBV29-1 and TRBJ2-7; the TCRdb call, TRBD1, lacks DNA for checking. Germline CDR1 SQVTM, CDR2 ANQGSEA. This CDR3 region has 12 residues. The chain's CDR3 is CSVDSGSYEQYF.

The rearrangement joins TRBV7-2 to TRBJ2-7; checking the TCRdb D call of TRBD1 is not possible without DNA. Germline lookup yields CDR1 SGHTA and CDR2 FQGNSA. The CDR3 runs 15 residues. The CDR3 spells CASSLARDRPYEQYF.

This chain connects TRBV10-3 to TRBJ2-1; with no DNA, the TCRdb D assignment of TRBD2 cannot be verified. This CDR3 comprises 12 residues. CDR1 and CDR2 from the germline V gene are ENHRY and SYGVKD. CDR3 in amino acids: CAISEGGIEQFF.

The chain has TRBV27 and TRBJ2-7. The CDR3 has 16 residues. CDR1 is MNHEY, CDR2 SMNVEV, per germline (reference sequence). CDR3 amino acids: CASSFSDGDLVYEQYF.

The V call is TRBV19, the J call TRBJ2-4; the D gene TCRdb calls, TRBD2, cannot be checked with no DNA. There are 17 residues in the CDR3. Germline V gives CDR1 LNHDA, CDR2 SQIVND (reference sequence). This chain's CDR3 is CASSRGLAGGNKNIQYF.

The chain employs TRBV20-1 and TRBJ2-5; TCRdb gives TRBD1 as the D gene, but with no DNA this cannot be confirmed. The CDR3 covers 15 residues. From germline, CDR1 is DFQATT and CDR2 SNEGSKA (reference sequence). Here the CDR3 reads CSAGGDGGDQETQYF.

CDR3 amino acids: CASSPDRGFDEQYF. V and J are TRBV12-3 or TRBV12-4 and TRBJ2-7; TCRdb designates TRBD1, a call that cannot be tested without DNA. CDR3 length equals 14 residues.

The chain couples TRBV11-2 to TRBJ2-7. CDR1 is SGHAT, CDR2 FQNNGV, per germline. This CDR3 spans 13 amino acids. This chain's CDR3 is CASSSVGYYEQYF. The complete variable domain, with remaining parts taken from reference TRBV11-2 and TRBJ2-7, reads EAGVAQSPRYKIIEKRQSVAFWCNPISGHATLYWYQQILGQGPKLLIQFQNNGVVDDSQLPKDRFSAERLKGVDSTLKIQPAKLEDSAVYLCASSSVGYYEQYFGPGTRLTVT.

V usage is TRBV12-3 or TRBV12-4 and J usage is TRBJ1-5; the TCRdb D gene call, TRBD1, has no DNA to confirm it. This CDR3 contains 14 residues. The CDR3 loop reads CASSPGVHNQPQHF.

The V and J genes are TRBV28 and TRBJ2-5; no DNA is available, so the TRBD2 call from TCRdb remains unchecked. CDR1 and CDR2 (germline): MDHEN, SYDVKM. This CDR3 has 14 residues. CDR3 protein: CASRRANPQETQYF.

CDR3 loop: CASSLIYGTLSYEQYF. V is TRBV28 and J is TRBJ2-7; TCRdb's assignment of TRBD1 cannot be checked, as there is no DNA. The CDR3 covers 16 residues. Germline V lookup: CDR1 MDHEN, CDR2 SYDVKM. The full variable domain, rest sourced from reference TRBV28 and TRBJ2-7, is DVKVTQSSRYLVKRTGEKVFLECVQDMDHENMFWYRQDPGLGLRLIYFSYDVKMKEKGDIPEGYSVSREKKERFSLILESASTNQTSMYLCASSLIYGTLSYEQYFGPGTRLTVT.

The V gene is TRBV12-5, the J gene TRBJ1-2. Per the germline V gene, CDR1 is LGHNT and CDR2 is FRNRAP. The CDR3 runs 15 residues. This chain's CDR3 is CASGLVQGIPYGYTF.

The chain combines TRBV29-1 with TRBJ1-5. The CDR3 covers 12 residues. Germline V gene data show CDR1 as SQVTM and CDR2 as ANQGSEA. This chain's CDR3 is CSGKNLGQPQHF.

This chain joins TRBV15 and TRBJ2-3; with no DNA, the TCRdb D assignment of TRBD2 cannot be verified. Germline-derived CDR1 and CDR2 are LNHNV and YYDKDF (reference sequence). The length of the CDR3 is 18 residues. CDR3 amino acids: CATSRVGSGGADSDTQYF. Using reference TRBV15 and TRBJ2-3 for the parts outside the CDR3, the full variable domain is DAMVIQNPRYQVTQFGKPVTLSCSQTLNHNVMYWYQQKSSQAPKLLFHYYDKDFNNEADTPDNFQSRRPNTSFCFLDIRSPGLGDTAMYLCATSRVGSGGADSDTQYFGPGTRLTVL.